A selection of T cell receptor beta chains follows, all from one sample in a study of blood T cells in healthy people across ages. TCRdb reprocessed the 5' RACE reads with MiXCR, giving one entry per CDR3 protein. The sample lists about 1.4 million distinct CDR3 sequences, 59% occurring once. Source material: blood. The source is a young man in good health. The CDR3 runs from the conserved cysteine through the conserved F or W. Each record gives: D gene, J gene, V gene, clone size, CDR3 DNA, CDR3 protein. The D gene is left open where the match is weak. Some rows have no size entry. The others give once, few or many, or a class for an expanded clone.

d_call: .
j_call: TRBJ2-1
v_call: TRBV28
clone_size: .
cdr3_nt: TGTGCCAGCAGGGAGAGGGATGAGCAGTTCTTC
cdr3_aa: CASRERDEQFF

d_call: TRBD2
j_call: TRBJ2-7
v_call: TRBV4-1
clone_size: few
cdr3_nt: TGCGCCAGCAGCACCCGCGGGGGGATCTCCTACGAGCAGTACTTC
cdr3_aa: CASSTRGGISYEQYF

d_call: .
j_call: TRBJ2-6
v_call: TRBV3-1
clone_size: .
cdr3_nt: TGTGCCAGCAGCCGACCCTCCCTCACAGACCCTGGGGCCAACGTCCTGACTTTC
cdr3_aa: CASSRPSLTDPGANVLTF

d_call: TRBD1
j_call: TRBJ2-7
v_call: TRBV10-2
clone_size: .
cdr3_nt: TGCGCCAGCAGTGCTACAGGGGGCCCCCCCTACGAGCAGTACTTC
cdr3_aa: CASSATGGPPYEQYF

d_call: TRBD1
j_call: TRBJ1-2
v_call: TRBV6-5
clone_size: .
cdr3_nt: TGTGCCAGCAGTTACCAGGGACAGGGGGCTGATGGCTACACCTTC
cdr3_aa: CASSYQGQGADGYTF

d_call: .
j_call: TRBJ1-6
v_call: TRBV4-2
clone_size: .
cdr3_nt: TGTGCCAGCAGCCAGACTAGGGAGTCCAACACGTCACCCCTCCACTTT
cdr3_aa: CASSQTRESNTSPLHF

d_call: .
j_call: TRBJ1-6
v_call: TRBV6-6
clone_size: .
cdr3_nt: TGTGCCAGCAGTCAGCACCTCAGCAATTCACCCCTCCACTTT
cdr3_aa: CASSQHLSNSPLHF

d_call: .
j_call: TRBJ2-3
v_call: TRBV12-3/TRBV12-4
clone_size: few
cdr3_nt: TGTGCCAGCAGTTTAATGGTGGGGACAGATACGCAGTATTTT
cdr3_aa: CASSLMVGTDTQYF

d_call: TRBD2
j_call: TRBJ2-1
v_call: TRBV29-1
clone_size: .
cdr3_nt: TGCAGCGTTGAATCGAGTGCGCGGGGGAGAAATGAGCAGTTCTTC
cdr3_aa: CSVESSARGRNEQFF

d_call: .
j_call: TRBJ2-7
v_call: TRBV4-1
clone_size: .
cdr3_nt: TGCGCCAGCAGCCAAGATGAACAGGGCTTACTAACCTACGAGCAGTACTTC
cdr3_aa: CASSQDEQGLLTYEQYF

d_call: .
j_call: TRBJ2-3
v_call: TRBV20-1
clone_size: .
cdr3_nt: TGCAGTGCTAGGACAGACAGTGTGGGCACAGATACGCAGTATTTT
cdr3_aa: CSARTDSVGTDTQYF

d_call: .
j_call: TRBJ2-7
v_call: TRBV27
clone_size: .
cdr3_nt: TGTGCCAGCAGTTTATTACCCTCCTCTAATGAGCAGTACTTC
cdr3_aa: CASSLLPSSNEQYF

d_call: TRBD2
j_call: TRBJ2-1
v_call: TRBV7-9
clone_size: once
cdr3_nt: TGTGCCAGCAGCTTAGGGACGGGAGGGCCTAGTGAGCAGTTCTTC
cdr3_aa: CASSLGTGGPSEQFF

d_call: .
j_call: TRBJ2-2
v_call: TRBV24-1
clone_size: .
cdr3_nt: TGTGCCGTGAGACAGACGAACACCGGGGAGCTGTTTTTT
cdr3_aa: CAVRQTNTGELFF